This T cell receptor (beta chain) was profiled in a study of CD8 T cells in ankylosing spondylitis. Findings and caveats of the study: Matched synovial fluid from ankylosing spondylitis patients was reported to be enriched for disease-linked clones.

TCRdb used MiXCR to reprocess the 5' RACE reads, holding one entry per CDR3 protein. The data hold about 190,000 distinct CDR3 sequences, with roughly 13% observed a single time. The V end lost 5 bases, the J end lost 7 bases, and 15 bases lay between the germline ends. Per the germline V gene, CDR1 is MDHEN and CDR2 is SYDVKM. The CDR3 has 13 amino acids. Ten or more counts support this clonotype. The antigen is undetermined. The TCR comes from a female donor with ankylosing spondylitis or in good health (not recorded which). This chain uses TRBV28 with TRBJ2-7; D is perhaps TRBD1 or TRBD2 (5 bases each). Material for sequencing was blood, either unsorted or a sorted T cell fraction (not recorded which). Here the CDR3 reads CASSGAGIGEQYF. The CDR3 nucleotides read TGTGCCAGCAGTGGGGCGGGTATAGGAGAGCAGTACTTC.